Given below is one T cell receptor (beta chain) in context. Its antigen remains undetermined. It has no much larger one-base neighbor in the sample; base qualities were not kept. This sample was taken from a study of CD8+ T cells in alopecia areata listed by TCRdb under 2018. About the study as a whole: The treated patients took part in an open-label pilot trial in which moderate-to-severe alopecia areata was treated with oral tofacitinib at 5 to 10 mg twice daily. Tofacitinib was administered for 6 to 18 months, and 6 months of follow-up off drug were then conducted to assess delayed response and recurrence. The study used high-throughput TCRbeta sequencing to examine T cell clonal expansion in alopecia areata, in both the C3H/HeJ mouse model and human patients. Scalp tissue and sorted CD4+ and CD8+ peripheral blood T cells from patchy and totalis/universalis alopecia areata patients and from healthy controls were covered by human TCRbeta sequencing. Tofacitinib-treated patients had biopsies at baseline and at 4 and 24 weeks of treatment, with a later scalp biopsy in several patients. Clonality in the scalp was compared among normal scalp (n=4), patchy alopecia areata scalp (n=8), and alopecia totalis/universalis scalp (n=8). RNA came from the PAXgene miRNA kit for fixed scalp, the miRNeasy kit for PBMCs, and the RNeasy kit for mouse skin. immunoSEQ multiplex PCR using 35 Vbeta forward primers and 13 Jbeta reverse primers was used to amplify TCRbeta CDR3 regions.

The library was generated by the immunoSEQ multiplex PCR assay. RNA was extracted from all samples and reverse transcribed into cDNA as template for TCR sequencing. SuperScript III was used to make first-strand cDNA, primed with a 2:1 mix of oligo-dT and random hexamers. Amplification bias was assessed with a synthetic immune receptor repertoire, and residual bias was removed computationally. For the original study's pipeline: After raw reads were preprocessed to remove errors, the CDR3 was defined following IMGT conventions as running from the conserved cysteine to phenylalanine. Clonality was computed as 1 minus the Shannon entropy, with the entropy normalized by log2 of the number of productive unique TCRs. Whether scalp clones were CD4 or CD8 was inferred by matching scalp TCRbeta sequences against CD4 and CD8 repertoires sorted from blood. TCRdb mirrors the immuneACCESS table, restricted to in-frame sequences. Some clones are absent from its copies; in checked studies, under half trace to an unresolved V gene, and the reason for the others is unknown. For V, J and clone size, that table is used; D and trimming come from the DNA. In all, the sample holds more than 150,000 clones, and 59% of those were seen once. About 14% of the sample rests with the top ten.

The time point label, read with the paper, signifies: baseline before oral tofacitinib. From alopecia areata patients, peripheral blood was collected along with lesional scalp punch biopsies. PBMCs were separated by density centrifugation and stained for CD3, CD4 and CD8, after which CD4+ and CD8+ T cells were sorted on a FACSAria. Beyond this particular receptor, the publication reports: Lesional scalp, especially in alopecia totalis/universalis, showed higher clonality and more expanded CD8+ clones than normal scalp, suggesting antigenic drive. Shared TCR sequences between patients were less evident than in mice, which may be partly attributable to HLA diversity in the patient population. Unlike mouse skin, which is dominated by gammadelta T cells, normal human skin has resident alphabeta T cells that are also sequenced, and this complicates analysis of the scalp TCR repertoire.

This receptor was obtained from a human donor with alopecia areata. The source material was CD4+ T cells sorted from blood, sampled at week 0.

At the DNA level, the sequence is TGCGCCAGCAGCTCTGACCCACCTGGAGTATTTGGTAGCGGGGAATACAATGAGCAGTTCTTC. This gives the protein CASSSDPPGVFGSGEYNEQFF. The chain is made from TRBV5-1 and TRBJ2-1; a stretch of 8 junction bases matches TRBD2. The germline V and J ends show losses of 3 bases and 4 bases respectively, and no gene match explains 24 bases of the junction. Sequences SGHRS (CDR1) and YFSETQ (CDR2) are obtained from the germline V gene. The CDR3, from cysteine to phenylalanine, totals 21 residues. Only CDR3 DNA remains: 63 bases, in frame from the first base.